Below are 2 T cell receptor beta chains sequenced from a single sample in a study of human T cells and chemical hapten exposure. MiXCR, applied by TCRdb to the RACE reads, yields one record per CDR3 protein. The data show about 82,000 distinct CDR3 sequences, 6.6% seen once. This sample's time point: patch test 2, 6 weeks after DPC sensitization. The sample's treatment: therapeutic diphenylcyclopropenone sensitization with weekly scalp DPC. Material: whole blood, obtained in connection with sensitization to the hapten diphenylcyclopropenone (DPC). The receptors originated from a woman under 40 with alopecia areata. Some clones in this sample may be carry-over from other donors' samples.

There are many counts of this clonotype. The rearrangement joins TRBV11-2 to TRBJ1-1; 8 bases line up with TRBD1. The junction had 1 base not matched to a gene; V was cut back by 0 bases and J by 1 base. Germline V gene lookup returns CDR1 SGHAT and CDR2 FQNNGV. The CDR3 runs 15 residues. Here the CDR3 reads CASSLETGGNTEAFF. CDR3 coding DNA: TGTGCCAGCAGCTTAGAAACAGGGGGGAACACTGAAGCTTTCTTT.

This chain links TRBV7-9 with TRBJ1-1, with TRBD1 as a possible D gene (5 bases). Germline lookup yields CDR1 SEHNR and CDR2 FQNEAQ (reference sequence). V shed 5 bases and J shed 4 bases, with 20 bases lying between them. The CDR3 contains 16 residues. The CDR3 here is CASSRAGILGGTEAFF. The CDR3, as DNA: TGTGCCAGCAGCCGTGCCGGGATCCTTGGGGGCACTGAAGCTTTCTTT.